The rows below give T cell receptor beta chains drawn from one sample of a study of cytomegalovirus exposure and HLA in healthy donors. Sequencing was performed with immunoSEQ multiplex PCR; in TCRdb, only in-frame clones are kept and a portion is missing. The sample has 150,000 to 200,000 clones, roughly 76% seen once. The specimen was PBMCs. All receptors come from a woman between 18 and 29 years old in good health and CMV-seropositive. Both conserved end residues are part of each CDR3. A D gene is named only where the DNA matches it firmly. Rows may omit the clone size; those that give it use once, few, many or a size class.

>NA|TRBJ2-2|TRBD2|TRBV27
TGTGCCAGCAGTTTGGTCGGGCGGGGGGGGACCGGGGAGCTGTTTTTT
CASSLVGRGGTGELFF
>NA|TRBJ1-6|NA|TRBV9
TGTGCCAGCAGCGTAGATAGCTCCTATAATTCACCCCTCCACTTT
CASSVDSSYNSPLHF
>NA|TRBJ1-1|NA|TRBV6-5
TGTGCCAGCAGTTACGGAGCGGTGAACACTGAAGCTTTCTTT
CASSYGAVNTEAFF
>NA|TRBJ1-5|NA|TRBV9
TGTGCCAGCAGCGGAGAGGGTAATAGCAATCAGCCCCAGCATTTT
CASSGEGNSNQPQHF
>NA|TRBJ2-3|NA|TRBV6-4
TGTGCCAGCAGCCTCCAGGGTGTGGGCACAGATACGCAGTATTTT
CASSLQGVGTDTQYF
>NA|TRBJ1-2|NA|TRBV7-9
TGTGCCAGCAGCTTAGCCGGGACTCAGTACTATGGCTACACCTTC
CASSLAGTQYYGYTF
>NA|TRBJ1-1|NA|TRBV2
TGTGCCAGCATCCGAGGTTTGAACACTGAAGCTTTCTTT
CASIRGLNTEAFF
>NA|TRBJ2-1|NA|TRBV11-2
TGTGCCAGCAGCTTAGTGGGCTCAGGGGTTAAGTTCTTC
CASSLVGSGVKFF
>NA|TRBJ1-3|NA|TRBV28
TGTGCCAGCAGTTTAGGGGGGAGTAGTCTAGTAAACACCATATATTTT
CASSLGGSSLVNTIYF
>few|TRBJ2-1|TRBD2|TRBV2
TGTGCCAGCAGGGGGGGGACGTCGTTCTTC
CASRGGTSFF
>NA|TRBJ1-1|TRBD1|TRBV6-1
TGTGCCAGCAGTGTCTTTATCAGACAGGGATTGAACACTGAAGCTTTCTTT
CASSVFIRQGLNTEAFF
>few|TRBJ1-4|TRBD1|TRBV6-5
TGTGCCAGCAATAACAGGGGTGGCGAAAAACTGTTTTTT
CASNNRGGEKLFF
>once|TRBJ1-4|NA|TRBV2
TGTGCCACCGCAGGCGAGACGCGAGAAAAACTGTTTTTT
CATAGETREKLFF
>NA|TRBJ2-7|NA|TRBV6-1
TGTGCCAGCAGTGAGTTGACAGGCTGGGTGACCTCCTACGAGCAGTACTTC
CASSELTGWVTSYEQYF
>once|TRBJ2-7|TRBD1|TRBV30
TGTGCCTGGAAAGGGACAGGAATCTACGAGCAGTACTTC
CAWKGTGIYEQYF
>NA|TRBJ2-7|TRBD2|TRBV5-4
TGTGCCAGCAGGTTAGCGGGGGTTAACGAGCAGTACTTC
CASRLAGVNEQYF
>few|TRBJ2-3|TRBD2|TRBV7-2
TGTGCCAGCAGCCCCAAGACTAGCGGGATCGATACGCAGTATTTT
CASSPKTSGIDTQYF
>once|TRBJ1-2|TRBD1|TRBV18
TGTGCCAGCTCACCAGACAGGGGGGTTTATGGCTACACCTTC
CASSPDRGVYGYTF
>once|TRBJ2-5|NA|TRBV7-8
TGTGCCAGCAGCTTAGGACTTGGAGAGACCCAGTACTTC
CASSLGLGETQYF
>NA|TRBJ2-3|NA|TRBV6-4
TGTGCCAGCAGTGAGGAGCTCACAGATACGCAGTATTTT
CASSEELTDTQYF
>NA|TRBJ1-1|NA|TRBV2
TGTGCCAGCAGTGAAGGTAGAGAAGCTTTCTTT
CASSEGREAFF
>NA|TRBJ2-5|NA|TRBV25-1
TGTGCCAGCAGTGTGAACAGGGACCCCCAAGAGACCCAGTACTTC
CASSVNRDPQETQYF
>once|TRBJ2-3|TRBD2|TRBV5-1
TGCGCCAGCAGGCCCTCAGCAGCTTGGGGGGGGAACCTCCGCACAGATACGCAGTATTTT
CASRPSAAWGGNLRTDTQYF
>NA|TRBJ2-7|TRBD2|TRBV7-8
TGTGCCAGCAGAGCGGGGCAGGGAGCCGAGCAGTACTTC
CASRAGQGAEQYF
>NA|TRBJ2-2|NA|TRBV18
TGTGCCAGCTCACAGACAGTGAACACCGGGGAGCTGTTTTTT
CASSQTVNTGELFF